The 8 T cell receptor beta chains listed next were all sequenced from one sample in a study of metastatic and nonmetastatic thyroid tumors. TCRdb used MiXCR to call clones anew from the PCR reads. The top ten hold over 7.5% of the sample, which has around 41,000 clones, roughly 14% seen once. Nobody among the patients had been given any treatment before thyroid surgery. The sample was blood. These receptors all stem from a female donor with papillary thyroid cancer or a benign thyroid nodule (not recorded which). Some clones in this sample may be carry-over from other donors' samples.

This clone was counted between two and nine times. The chain carries TRBV12-3 or TRBV12-4 and TRBJ1-2, with TRBD1 as a possible D gene (5 bases). V dropped 7 bases and J dropped 2 bases, with 8 bases sitting between them. This CDR3 has 12 residues. The CDR3 coding sequence is TGTGCCAGCACTGGGGGAAACTATGGCTACACCTTC. This sequence encodes CASTGGNYGYTF.

V gene TRBV2 combines with J gene TRBJ2-1, with TRBD2 as a possible D gene (6 bases). Deletions cut 3 bases from V and 6 bases from J, with 15 bases between. Germline V gene lookup returns CDR1 SNHLY and CDR2 FYNNEI. The CDR3 covers 15 residues. CDR3 DNA: TGTGCCAGCAGTGATGCCCCACGGGGGAGCAATGAGCAGTTCTTC. Its protein product is CASSDAPRGSNEQFF.

This clone was picked up many times. The chain has TRBV2 and TRBJ2-5, with TRBD1 matching over 7 bases. The junction had 2 bases not matched to a gene; V was cut back by 0 bases and J by 1 base. Germline values: CDR1 SNHLY, CDR2 FYNNEI. The CDR3 length is 15 residues. CDR3 sequence (DNA): TGTGCCAGCAGTGAAGCGTGGACAGGCCAAGAGACCCAGTACTTC. Translating it yields CASSEAWTGQETQYF.

This clone was counted at least ten times. This chain uses TRBV29-1 with TRBJ2-5; 7 bases are shared with TRBD2. The germline V gene has CDR1 SQVTM and CDR2 ANQGSEA. After removal of 4 bases from V and 2 bases from J, the junction contained 7 bases not matched to a gene. This CDR3 has 14 residues. The CDR3 nucleotides are TGCAGCGTTGCCAGTCGGGGGGAACAAGAGACCCAGTACTTC. It codes for CSVASRGEQETQYF.

This clone has at least ten counts. CDR3: CASSPGGARDEQFF. As DNA, the CDR3 is TGTGCCAGCAGCCCGGGTGGGGCACGCGATGAGCAGTTCTTC. The gene calls are TRBV6-1 and TRBJ2-1, with D tentatively TRBD1 (5 bases). The germline gives CDR1 MNHNS, CDR2 SASEGT. The CDR3 is 14 residues long. Trimming left V 6 bases short and J 8 bases short, with 17 bases between.

This clone occurred a few times. A much more abundant neighbour one base away suggests this may be a read error. At the DNA level, this CDR3 is encoded by other sequences in the same sample as well. V and J are TRBV6-1 and TRBJ1-4, with D unresolved. CDR1 and CDR2 from the germline V gene are MNHNS and SASEGT. This CDR3 spans 14 amino acids. Trimming stripped 8 bases from V and 3 bases from J, with 13 bases between. The CDR3 sequence is CASARWPSNEKLFF. CDR3 bases: TGTGCCAGCGCCCGATGGCCATCTAATGAAAAACTGTTTTTT.

Points on this clone: A junction end diverges from the germline sequence, so it may reflect a read error. The chain couples TRBV6-2 or TRBV6-3 to TRBJ2-7, with 7 bases lining up with TRBD1. This CDR3 region has 11 residues. Germline V gives CDR1 MNHEY, CDR2 SVGEGT. The CDR3: CAISSPTDRVF. The CDR3 DNA is TGTGCCATCAGTTCCCCTACAGACAGGGTGTTC.

This clone was counted at least ten times. This chain uses TRBV6-5 with TRBJ1-1, with D unresolved. The CDR3 contains 14 residues. V lost 6 bases and J lost 1, with 12 bases in between. The V gene's germline CDR1 is MNHEY and CDR2 SVGAGI. The CDR3 nucleotides read TGTGCCAGCAGCTATCGAGGAGGGAACACTGAAGCTTTCTTT. Translated: CASSYRGGNTEAFF.